This T cell receptor (beta chain) was recorded in a study of PD-L1 blockade in urothelial cancer. Stated time point: peripheral blood 6 weeks after treatment start. Data came from immunoSEQ multiplex PCR; TCRdb stores just in-frame clones and leaves some out. In the table there are about 50,000 clones, 70% to 90% of which are singletons. The receptor's source is a man aged 45-60 years with urothelial cancer. Sequenced here: PBMCs, sampled around atezolizumab (anti-PD-L1) treatment.

The chain's CDR3 is CASRPQGYNEQFF. DNA of the CDR3: TGTGCCAGCAGACCACAGGGGTACAATGAGCAGTTCTTC. The chain links TRBV6-5 to TRBJ2-1; 7 nucleotides match TRBD1. The CDR3 runs to 13 residues. Germline loops: CDR1 MNHEY, CDR2 SVGAGI. The trim removed 6 bases at V and 4 bases at J, leaving 3 bases unmatched.